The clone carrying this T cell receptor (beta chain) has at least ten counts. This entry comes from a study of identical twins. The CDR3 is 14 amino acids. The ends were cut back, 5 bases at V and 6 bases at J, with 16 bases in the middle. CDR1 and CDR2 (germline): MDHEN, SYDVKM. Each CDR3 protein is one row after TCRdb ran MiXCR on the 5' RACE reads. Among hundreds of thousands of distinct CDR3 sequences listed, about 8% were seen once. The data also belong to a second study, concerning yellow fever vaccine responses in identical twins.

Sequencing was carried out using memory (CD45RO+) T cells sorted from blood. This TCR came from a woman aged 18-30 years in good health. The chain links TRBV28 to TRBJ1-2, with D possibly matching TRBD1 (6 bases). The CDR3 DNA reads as TGTGCCAGCAGTCCCCCCGACAGGTTCGATGGCTACACCTTC. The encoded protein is CASSPPDRFDGYTF.